Sequencing of this T cell receptor beta chain was carried out in a study of beta chain features in type 1 diabetes. The trim removed 4 bases at V and 2 bases at J, leaving 14 bases unmatched. Germline V gives CDR1 SNHLY, CDR2 FYNNEI. The CDR3 sequence is 19 residues long. Reverse transcribing all isolated RNA meant expressed TCRB transcripts were sequenced. Clones were sequenced by immunoSEQ multiplex PCR, and TCRdb holds only the in-frame ones, with some missing. The table lists fewer than 250,000 clones, around 68% of them singletons. The rearrangement uses TRBV2 and TRBJ2-3; TRBD2 matches at 11 bases. This TCR was sampled from a man aged 25-45 years in good health. Input material: naive CD4+ T cells from blood. Here the CDR3 reads CASSVLTSGELTFTDTQYF. The CDR3 DNA reads as TGTGCCAGCAGTGTTTTGACTAGCGGGGAACTCACGTTCACAGATACGCAGTATTTT.